The clone carrying this T cell receptor (beta chain) came up a few times. Antigen specificity is unknown. TCRdb re-analysed the 5' RACE reads in MiXCR, keeping a single row per CDR3 protein. This table has around 110,000 distinct CDR3 sequences, about 18% appearing once. This sample was taken from a study of T-cell memory formation after mild COVID-19. Background on the study: TCR clusters were largely donor specific.

General study findings and limits: CD4/CD8 balance characterized clones contracting day 15 to 85, and CD4+ skew characterized later expanders. Largely, contracting CD4+ clones fell within CM and EM, and contracting CD8+ clones within EMRA. A subset of responding clones appeared in pre-infection memory, suggesting cross-reactive memory joined.

CDR1 SGHVS and CDR2 FNYEAQ come from the germline V gene. Between the trimmed V and J ends, which lost 5 bases and 5 bases, there was a span of 24 bases. The CDR3 sequence is 17 residues long. The sequence derives from an adult woman who had mild COVID-19 (a few samples of this study predate the infection). Cell type and time point are not known. Sample: PBMCs or a T cell subset sorted from them (not recorded which). The rearrangement uses TRBV7-6 and TRBJ2-5; tentatively, D is TRBD2 (6 bases). Here the CDR3 reads CASSPHGGGISWETQYF. Here the CDR3 DNA reads TGTGCCAGCAGCCCTCACGGTGGGGGGATTTCCTGGGAGACCCAGTACTTC.